This T cell receptor (beta chain) comes out of a study of blood T cell repertoires in COVID-19. Across the whole study: Both acute and convalescent COVID-19 samples were obtained from the United States, Italy and Spain. Sources were T cells, B-cell-depleted T cells, or PBMCs; the material itself was cDNA or gDNA.

During active infection, Seattle patients enrolled and were then monitored through disease. Original handling: Amplification from reference gene primers served as the basis for estimated nucleated cell counts. Profiled with immunoSEQ multiplex PCR; TCRdb holds only in-frame clones, not every one. V and J calls plus clone size are reproduced from that table; the DNA served to infer D and trimming. The sample yields under 400,000 clones, 75% to 90% seen once. The ends were cut back, 0 bases at V and 6 bases at J, with 10 bases in the middle. The CDR3 length is 14 residues. Per germline, CDR1 SGHDT and CDR2 YYEEEE.

Sequencing input: peripheral blood. The chain links TRBV5-6 to TRBJ1-5, with D unclear. The source of this sequence is a woman in her 30s with COVID-19, enrolled during active disease. CDR3 sequence (DNA): TGTGCCAGCAGCTTGGGTTGGGCTACTCAGCCCCAGCATTTT. Translating gives CASSLGWATQPQHF.